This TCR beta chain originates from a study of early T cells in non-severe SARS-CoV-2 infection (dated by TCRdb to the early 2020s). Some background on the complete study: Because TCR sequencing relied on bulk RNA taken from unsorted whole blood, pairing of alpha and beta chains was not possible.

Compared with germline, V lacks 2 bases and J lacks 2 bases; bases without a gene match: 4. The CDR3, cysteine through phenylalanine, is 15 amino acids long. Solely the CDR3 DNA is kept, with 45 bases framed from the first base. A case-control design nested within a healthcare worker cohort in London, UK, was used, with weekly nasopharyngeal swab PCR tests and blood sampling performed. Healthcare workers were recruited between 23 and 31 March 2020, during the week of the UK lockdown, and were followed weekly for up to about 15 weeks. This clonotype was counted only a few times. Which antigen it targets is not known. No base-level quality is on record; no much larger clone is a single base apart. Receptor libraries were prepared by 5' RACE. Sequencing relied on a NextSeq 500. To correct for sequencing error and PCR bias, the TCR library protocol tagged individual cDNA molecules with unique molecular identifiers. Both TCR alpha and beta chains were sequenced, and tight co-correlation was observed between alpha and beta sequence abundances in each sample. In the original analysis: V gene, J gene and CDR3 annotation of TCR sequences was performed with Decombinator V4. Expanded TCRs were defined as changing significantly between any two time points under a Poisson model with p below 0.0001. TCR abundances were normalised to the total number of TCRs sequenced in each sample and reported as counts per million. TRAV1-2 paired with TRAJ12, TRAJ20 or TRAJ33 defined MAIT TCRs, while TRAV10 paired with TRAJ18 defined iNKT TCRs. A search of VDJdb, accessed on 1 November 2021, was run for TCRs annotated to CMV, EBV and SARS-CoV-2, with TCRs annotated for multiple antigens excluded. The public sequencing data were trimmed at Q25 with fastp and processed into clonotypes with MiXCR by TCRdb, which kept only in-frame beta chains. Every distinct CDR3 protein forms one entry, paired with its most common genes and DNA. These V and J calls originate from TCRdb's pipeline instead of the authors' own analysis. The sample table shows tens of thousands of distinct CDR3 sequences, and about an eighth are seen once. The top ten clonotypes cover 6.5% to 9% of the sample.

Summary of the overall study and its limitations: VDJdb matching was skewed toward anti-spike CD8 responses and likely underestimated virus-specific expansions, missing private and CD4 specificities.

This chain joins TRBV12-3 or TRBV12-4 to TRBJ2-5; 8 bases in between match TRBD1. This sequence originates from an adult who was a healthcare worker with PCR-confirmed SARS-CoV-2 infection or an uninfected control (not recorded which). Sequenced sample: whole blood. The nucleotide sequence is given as TGTGCCAGCAGTTTACAGGGGGCGCGACAAGAGACCCAGTACTTC. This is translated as CASSLQGARQETQYF.